The table lists the clone carrying this T cell receptor beta chain with many counts. Antigen specificity is unknown. Noted time point: pre-sensitization, week 0. Treatment: therapeutic diphenylcyclopropenone sensitization with weekly scalp DPC. Germline V gene data show CDR1 as DFQATT and CDR2 as SNEGSKA (reference sequence). This CDR3 spans 15 amino acids. The germline V and J ends were trimmed by 3 bases and 1 base, with 15 bases remaining between them. TCRdb re-analysed the RACE reads in MiXCR, keeping a single row per CDR3 protein. The sample shows about 380,000 distinct CDR3 sequences, approximately 5.1% of them seen only once. These data come from a study of human T cells and chemical hapten exposure. Overall study results and limits: Among TCRs, those above 1 in 1000 frequency were unaffected by DPC sensitization.

The input for sequencing was whole blood, taken in connection with sensitization to the hapten diphenylcyclopropenone (DPC). This chain joins TRBV20-1 and TRBJ1-2; D not certain. This receptor was obtained from a woman aged 45-60 years with alopecia areata. Some clones in this sample may be carry-over from other donors' samples. The CDR3 DNA follows: TGCAGTGCTAGGAAGGCGGCAGCCCTTAACTATGGCTACACCTTC. Its translation is CSARKAAALNYGYTF.